The 14 T cell receptor beta chains presented below share a single source sample, sequenced in a study of blood T cell repertoires in COVID-19. Assay: immunoSEQ multiplex PCR; the TCRdb copy retains only in-frame clones and omits some. Found here are 90,000 to 130,000 clones, 85% of them singletons; the top ten hold roughly 1.5%. Input material: peripheral blood. These receptors came from a middle-aged man with acute or convalescent COVID-19.

V and J are TRBV28 and TRBJ1-6; 11 nucleotides agree with TRBD1. This CDR3 contains 16 residues. The V gene end was trimmed by 6 bases and the J gene end by 9 bases; junction bases not matched to a gene: 10. Germline values: CDR1 MDHEN, CDR2 SYDVKM. The CDR3 region has the DNA TGTGCCAGCAGCCACCCCGGACAGGGGGCTGGTTCACCCCTCCACTTT. Translated, it gives CASSHPGQGAGSPLHF.

As for this clone: The sample holds other DNA sequences that translate to the same CDR3. The chain is built from TRBV5-1 and TRBJ1-1; D might be TRBD1 (5 bases). Germline V gene sequence: CDR1 SGHRS, CDR2 YFSETQ. Trimming shortened V by 0 bases and J by 0 bases, and 6 bases separated the two germline ends. The CDR3 length is 14 residues. The CDR3 DNA sequence: TGCGCCAGCAGCTTGGGGACACTGAACACTGAAGCTTTCTTT. Translated: CASSLGTLNTEAFF.

The CDR3 sequence is CASSYSGGRNSPLHF. CDR3 sequence (DNA): TGTGCCAGCAGTTACTCAGGGGGCCGTAATTCACCCCTCCACTTT. This chain connects TRBV6-5 to TRBJ1-6; 7 positions match TRBD1. The trim removed 0 bases at V and 6 bases at J, leaving 2 bases unmatched. The germline CDR1 and CDR2 sequences are MNHEY and SVGAGI. The CDR3 consists of 15 residues.

This clone was counted only a few times. The chain recombines TRBV4-3 with TRBJ2-3; TRBD2 agrees at 10 bases. Germline lookup yields CDR1 LGHNA and CDR2 YSLEER. This CDR3 has 16 amino acids. Trimming at V came to 4 bases and at J to 6 bases, leaving 10 bases not matched to a gene. The CDR3, as DNA: TGCGCCAGCAGCCGCAGTCTAGCGGGGGCGGTGGATACGCAGTATTTT. It specifies CASSRSLAGAVDTQYF.

This clone appeared a single time. V usage is TRBV2 and J usage is TRBJ2-1, with 9 bases lining up with TRBD1. Germline V gene data show CDR1 as SNHLY and CDR2 as FYNNEI. This CDR3 has 17 amino acids. V gave up 7 bases and J gave up 1 base; unmatched junction bases: 11. CDR3 sequence: CASTKRGQGFSYNEQFF. The DNA for the CDR3 is TGTGCCAGCACTAAAAGGGGACAGGGATTTTCCTACAATGAGCAGTTCTTC.

The chain links TRBV10-3 to TRBJ1-3, with D unclear. In germline, CDR1 is ENHRY, CDR2 SYGVKD. V was cut by 4 bases and J by 0 bases, with 7 bases left in between. The CDR3 has 14 residues. The CDR3 bases are TGTGCCATCAGTGTGCGGAACTCTGGAAACACCATATATTTT. Translating it yields CAISVRNSGNTIYF.

This sequence joins TRBV6-4 and TRBJ2-7; possibly TRBD1 for D (5 bases). V was clipped by 3 bases and J by 6 bases, with 27 bases between them. CDR1 and CDR2 (germline): MRHNA, SNTAGT. The CDR3 runs 18 residues. Here the CDR3 reads CASSEPSAGQVIYSEQYF. In nucleotides, the CDR3 is TGTGCCAGCAGTGAACCCTCCGCAGGGCAGGTCATCTACTCCGAGCAGTACTTC.

The chain combines TRBV4-1 with TRBJ2-2, with D possibly being TRBD1 (6 bases). The V gene's germline CDR1 is MGHRA and CDR2 YSYEKL. V was trimmed by 4 bases and J by 7 bases, leaving 16 bases between them. This CDR3 is built from 15 residues. CDR3 DNA: TGCGCCAGCAGCCTAAACCCAGGGGCGGTCGGGGAGCTGTTTTTT. It specifies CASSLNPGAVGELFF.

This rearrangement joins TRBV2 to TRBJ2-3; 9 nucleotides line up with TRBD1. The trim removed 10 bases at V and 6 bases at J, leaving 11 bases unmatched. The CDR3 sequence is 14 residues long. In germline, CDR1 is SNHLY, CDR2 FYNNEI. CDR3 protein: CAKRDRVIEDTQYF. The CDR3 DNA reads as TGTGCCAAGAGGGACAGGGTTATCGAGGATACGCAGTATTTT.

V usage is TRBV12-3 or TRBV12-4 and J usage is TRBJ2-2, with a tentative D call TRBD2 (5 bases). CDR3 length: 13 residues. V lost 5 bases, J lost 1 base, and 5 bases lay in between. The CDR3 loop reads CASSRGNTGELFF. CDR3 in DNA: TGTGCCAGCAGTCGGGGGAACACCGGGGAGCTGTTTTTT.

The chain joins TRBV3-1 (or the pseudogene TRBV3-2) to TRBJ2-2, with 8 nucleotides matching TRBD2. Trimming at V came to 1 base and at J to 4 bases, leaving 5 bases not matched to a gene. The CDR3 extends over 16 amino acids. The V gene's germline CDR1 is LGHDT and CDR2 YNNKEL (reference sequence). CDR3 protein: CASSQGQAGATGELFF. Written as DNA, the CDR3 is TGTGCCAGCAGCCAAGGTCAAGCGGGAGCCACCGGGGAGCTGTTTTTT.

The chain combines TRBV9 with TRBJ1-5; a weak D match, TRBD1 (5 bases). V gave up 0 bases and J gave up 1 base, with 8 bases separating them. Germline V gene lookup returns CDR1 SGDLS and CDR2 YYNGEE. The CDR3 consists of 15 residues. DNA of the CDR3: TGTGCCAGCAGCGTAGATCAGGGAAGCAATCAGCCCCAGCATTTT. Amino acids: CASSVDQGSNQPQHF.

The chain employs TRBV28 and TRBJ1-2; TRBD1 agrees at 10 bases. Germline-derived CDR1 and CDR2 are MDHEN and SYDVKM. The CDR3 contains 10 residues. This CDR3 reads CATGGRGYTF. CDR3 DNA sequence: TGTGCGACAGGGGGCAGGGGCTACACCTTC.

The table lists this clone with a few counts. The V gene is TRBV9, the J gene TRBJ1-1, with D possibly matching TRBD1 (6 bases). V was clipped by 4 bases and J by 0 bases, with 13 bases between them. The CDR3 is 15 amino acids. Germline assignment: CDR1 SGDLS and CDR2 YYNGEE. The CDR3 DNA reads TGTGCCAGCAGCTTCGGGACACCCATGAACACTGAAGCTTTCTTT. It translates to CASSFGTPMNTEAFF.